This T cell receptor (beta chain) derives from a study of blood T cell repertoires in COVID-19. V was cut by 2 bases and J by 2 bases, with 9 bases left in between. CDR3 length: 14 residues. Germline V gene lookup returns CDR1 MNHEY and CDR2 SVGAGI. Sequenced by immunoSEQ multiplex PCR; TCRdb stores in-frame clones only, minus some. The sample holds some 120,000 clones, approximately 84% seen once. Sequencing was performed on peripheral blood. The receptor was isolated from a woman in her 30s who had recovered from COVID-19. The chain employs TRBV6-5 and TRBJ1-2; possibly TRBD1 for D (6 bases). The CDR3 nucleotides read TGTGCCAGCAGTTACGAAGGACAGAACTATGGCTACACCTTC. It yields the protein CASSYEGQNYGYTF.